These 30 T cell receptor beta chains originate from one sample sequenced in a study of monozygotic twins with cystic fibrosis. Data came from immunoSEQ multiplex PCR; TCRdb stores just in-frame clones and leaves some out. Among more than 9,000 clones listed, over 99% were seen once. Sequencing was carried out using blood. These receptor sequences come from a man aged 18 to 29 with cystic fibrosis.

The chain carries TRBV6-5 and TRBJ1-1, with D unresolved. CDR1 is MNHEY and CDR2 is SVGAGI in the germline V gene. Trimming removed 3 bases from V and 2 bases from J, with 7 bases in between. The CDR3 contains 13 residues. The CDR3 coding sequence is TGTGCCAGCAGTTATCGGTTAAACACTGAAGCTTTCTTT. Encoded protein: CASSYRLNTEAFF.

This rearrangement joins TRBV19 to TRBJ1-4; no clear D. V lost 1 base, J lost 7 bases, and 10 bases lay in between. Germline-derived CDR1 and CDR2 are LNHDA and SQIVND (reference sequence). The CDR3 runs 14 residues. CDR3 sequence reads: CASSIGTVGEKLFF. The CDR3 bases are TGTGCCAGTAGTATAGGAACAGTTGGTGAAAAACTGTTTTTT.

The chain is built from TRBV7-2 and TRBJ2-2; D not certain. V was trimmed by 5 bases and J by 6 bases, leaving 10 bases between them. Germline CDR1 reads SGHTA; CDR2 reads FQGNSA. The CDR3 has 13 residues. In DNA form, the CDR3 reads TGTGCCAGCAGCCCCAGATCGGCCGGGGAGCTGTTTTTT. Encoded protein: CASSPRSAGELFF.

The J gene is TRBJ2-4, the V gene TRBV18; D is tentatively TRBD1 or TRBD2 (5 bases each). The CDR3 loop spans 20 amino acids. V was trimmed by 1 base and J by 0 bases, leaving 22 bases between them. Per germline, CDR1 KGHSH and CDR2 LQKENI. CDR3 sequence (DNA): TGTGCCAGCTCACCACTTTTCTTTAGCGACAGTATCTTAGCCAAAAACATTCAGTACTTC. Translating gives CASSPLFFSDSILAKNIQYF.

The gene calls are TRBV7-9 and TRBJ1-2, with 8 positions matching TRBD1. The CDR3 spans 17 residues. Per germline, CDR1 SEHNR and CDR2 FQNEAQ (reference sequence). V was pared by 5 bases and J by 0 bases, with 11 bases of the junction left unmatched. The CDR3 sequence is CASSKTGAAMTNYGYTF. Written as DNA, the CDR3 is TGTGCCAGCAGCAAGACAGGGGCGGCGATGACTAACTATGGCTACACCTTC.

V usage is TRBV7-2 and J usage is TRBJ2-1; the D gene could be TRBD1 or TRBD2 (6 bases each). This CDR3 is 15 amino acids long. From germline, CDR1 is SGHTA and CDR2 FQGNSA. The ends were cut back, 3 bases at V and 6 bases at J, with 15 bases in the middle. The DNA for the CDR3 is TGTGCCAGCAGCTTGGGGGGCAGCACCCCCAATGAGCAGTTCTTC. Protein product: CASSLGGSTPNEQFF.

The chain employs TRBV7-9 and TRBJ2-1; D not certain. This CDR3 contains 12 residues. From germline, CDR1 is SEHNR and CDR2 FQNEAQ (reference sequence). V dropped 3 bases and J dropped 9 bases, with 9 bases sitting between them. The CDR3, as DNA: TGTGCCAGCAGCTTTGTGCCCGGTGAGCAGTTCTTC. Its translation is CASSFVPGEQFF.

In DNA, the CDR3 is TGTGCCAGTCTCGGCCGACAGGGGGGAGGCACAGATACGCAGTATTTT. Residues: CASLGRQGGGTDTQYF. The genes are TRBV14 and TRBJ2-3; 9 bases fit TRBD1. Germline assignment: CDR1 SGHDN and CDR2 FVKESK. The V segment lost 9 bases and the J segment 1 base; nucleotides outside the gene matches: 11. This CDR3 spans 16 amino acids. Filled out from reference TRBV14 and TRBJ2-3, the complete variable domain reads EAGVTQFPSHSVIEKGQTVTLRCDPISGHDNLYWYRRVMGKEIKFLLHFVKESKQDESGMPNNRFLAERTGGTYSTLKVQPAELEDSGVYFCASLGRQGGGTDTQYFGPGTRLTVL.

V and J are TRBV29-1 and TRBJ2-7, with 11 nucleotides matching TRBD1. The CDR3 is 13 residues long. The germline V gene has CDR1 SQVTM and CDR2 ANQGSEA. With 3 bases clipped from V and 7 bases from J, the junction kept 5 bases outside the gene matches. The CDR3 sequence is CSVERTGGGEQYF. The CDR3 DNA follows: TGCAGCGTTGAGCGGACAGGGGGCGGAGAGCAGTACTTC.

V gene TRBV7-2 combines with J gene TRBJ1-2; D gene ambiguous. The CDR3 consists of 13 residues. CDR1 is SGHTA and CDR2 is FQGNSA in the germline V gene. Trimming shortened V by 2 bases and J by 5 bases, and 9 bases separated the two germline ends. Here the CDR3 reads CASSLSSEYGYTF. The CDR3 DNA reads as TGTGCCAGCAGCTTATCTTCCGAGTATGGCTACACCTTC.

This chain connects TRBV30 to TRBJ2-2, with 7 bases that match TRBD2. The junction had 16 bases not matched to a gene; V was cut back by 5 bases and J by 10 bases. Germline CDR1 reads GTSNPN; CDR2 reads SVGIG (reference sequence). The CDR3 spans 15 residues. CDR3 in DNA: TGTGCCTGGGTGGGATCCCCGGGACTATATTCGGAGCTGTTTTTT. Translation gives CAWVGSPGLYSELFF. Full variable domain (missing parts from reference TRBV30 and TRBJ2-2): SQTIHQWPATLVQPVGSPLSLECTVEGTSNPNLYWYRQAAGRGLQLLFYSVGIGQISSEVPQNLSASRPQDRQFILSSKKLLLSDSGFYLCAWVGSPGLYSELFFGEGSRLTVL.

V gene TRBV4-1 combines with J gene TRBJ1-5, with D perhaps TRBD1 (6 bases). The CDR3 extends over 15 amino acids. The V gene's germline CDR1 is MGHRA and CDR2 YSYEKL. The V gene lost 2 bases and the J gene lost 9 bases, with 17 bases spanning the gap. The CDR3 reads CASSQLQGPPGPQHF. Written as DNA, the CDR3 is TGCGCCAGCAGCCAACTACAGGGACCTCCGGGGCCCCAGCATTTT.

The rearrangement joins TRBV15 to TRBJ2-3, with TRBD2 identical over 7 bases. The germline V gene encodes CDR1 LNHNV and CDR2 YYDKDF (reference sequence). V was pared by 1 base and J by 3 bases, with 13 bases of the junction left unmatched. The CDR3 runs to 18 residues. The CDR3 loop reads CATSRGPPGLLVTDTQYF. CDR3 sequence (DNA): TGTGCCACCAGCAGAGGCCCCCCGGGACTATTGGTGACAGATACGCAGTATTTT.

This clone has just one count. The V gene is TRBV14, the J gene TRBJ2-7; 12 positions agree with TRBD2. The trim removed 4 bases at V and 4 bases at J, leaving 14 bases unmatched. Germline CDR1 SGHDN, CDR2 FVKESK. The CDR3 length is 18 residues. The CDR3 nucleotides read TGTGCCAGCAGCCCAAGGAGGTCTCCTAGCGGGAGGGGGTACGAGCAGTACTTC. Its protein is CASSPRRSPSGRGYEQYF.

The genes are TRBV6-1 and TRBJ2-3, with no clear D. The CDR3 consists of 16 residues. Germline assignment: CDR1 MNHNS and CDR2 SASEGT. Trimming removed 2 bases at V and 0 bases at J, with 12 bases between. The CDR3 coding sequence is TGTGCCAGCAGTGAAAGGGTCCTAGAAAGCACAGATACGCAGTATTTT. The encoded protein is CASSERVLESTDTQYF.

The rearrangement links TRBV4-1 to TRBJ1-1, with TRBD1 matching over 10 bases. CDR1 and CDR2 from the germline V gene are MGHRA and YSYEKL. This CDR3 is 15 amino acids long. Trimming removed 1 base from V and 4 bases from J; junction bases left unmatched: 3. The CDR3 protein is CASSQGDRGLTEAFF. CDR3 bases: TGCGCCAGCAGCCAAGGAGACAGGGGGCTCACTGAAGCTTTCTTT.

The genes are TRBV6-5 and TRBJ2-7; unclear D gene. The CDR3 length is 15 residues. Trimming took off 0 bases at V and 2 bases at J, with 11 bases between the two ends. Germline values: CDR1 MNHEY, CDR2 SVGAGI. For the CDR3, the DNA is TGTGCCAGCAGTTACTCACCGGACCCAACCTACGAGCAGTACTTC. The encoded protein is CASSYSPDPTYEQYF.

The rearrangement links TRBV6-5 to TRBJ1-2; 7 nucleotides line up with TRBD1. Germline V gives CDR1 MNHEY, CDR2 SVGAGI. The CDR3 spans 12 residues. Germline trimming cut 5 bases from V and 4 bases from J; bases unmatched to any gene: 1. The CDR3 DNA sequence: TGTGCCAGCAGTGGGGACAGCTATGGCTACACCTTC. It specifies CASSGDSYGYTF.

The chain has TRBV29-1 and TRBJ2-5; TRBD2 might be the D (6 bases). CDR1 is SQVTM and CDR2 is ANQGSEA in the germline V gene. The V end lost 6 bases, the J end lost 2 bases, and 13 bases lay between the germline ends. This CDR3 region has 13 residues. The CDR3 loop reads CSVRAAGQETQYF. The CDR3, as DNA: TGCAGCGTCCGGGCCGCGGGGCAAGAGACCCAGTACTTC.

The count of this clone is one. The rearrangement links TRBV27 to TRBJ2-1; D may correspond to TRBD1 or TRBD2 (5 bases each). Germline V gene sequence: CDR1 MNHEY, CDR2 SMNVEV (reference sequence). V was clipped by 11 bases and J by 5 bases, with 16 bases between them. The CDR3 has 13 amino acids. CDR3 in amino acids: CASRGTGHNEQFF. CDR3 DNA: TGTGCCTCCCGAGGGACGGGGCACAATGAGCAGTTCTTC.

This sequence joins TRBV19 and TRBJ2-7, with TRBD1 matching 8 bases. Germline CDR1 and CDR2: LNHDA and SQIVND (reference sequence). CDR3 length: 15 amino acids. V lost 2 bases, J lost 3 bases, and 6 bases stayed unmatched. CDR3 DNA: TGTGCCAGTAGTATACGAGGAGGACAGGGCTACGAGCAGTACTTC. This codes for CASSIRGGQGYEQYF.

The rearrangement joins TRBV11-1 to TRBJ2-7; TRBD1 agrees at 7 bases. Germline V gene sequence: CDR1 SGHAT, CDR2 FQDESV (reference sequence). Trimming took 7 bases from V and 2 from J; bases not matched to a gene: 5. There are 13 residues in the CDR3. CDR3 nucleotides: TGTGCCAGCAAAGGACAGGTAACCTACGAGCAGTACTTC. Protein sequence: CASKGQVTYEQYF.

The V call is TRBV6-6, the J call TRBJ2-1, with D perhaps matching TRBD2 (6 bases). Germline loops: CDR1 MNHNY, CDR2 SVGAGI (reference sequence). The V end was cut by 4 bases, the J end by 4 bases, with 11 bases between. The CDR3 spans 14 residues. The CDR3 reads CASSSVGGYNEQFF. The CDR3 DNA follows: TGTGCCAGCAGTTCTGTCGGGGGATACAATGAGCAGTTCTTC.

J is TRBJ2-1 and V is TRBV6-4; D may match TRBD1 or TRBD2 (5 bases each). Looked up from germline, CDR1 is MRHNA and CDR2 is SNTAGT. The CDR3 has 15 amino acids. The V gene lost 2 bases and the J gene lost 0 bases, with 8 bases spanning the gap. The CDR3 reads CASSDGGSSYNEQFF. For the CDR3, the DNA is TGTGCCAGCAGTGACGGGGGAAGCTCCTACAATGAGCAGTTCTTC.

This sequence joins TRBV11-2 and TRBJ2-7; D ambiguous. The germline V gene has CDR1 SGHAT and CDR2 FQNNGV. V was cut by 5 bases and J by 1 base, with 3 bases left in between. The CDR3 spans 11 residues. In nucleotides, the CDR3 is TGTGCCAGCAGCGAATCCTACGAGCAGTACTTC. It codes for CASSESYEQYF. Drawing the rest from reference TRBV11-2 and TRBJ2-7, the complete variable domain is EAGVAQSPRYKIIEKRQSVAFWCNPISGHATLYWYQQILGQGPKLLIQFQNNGVVDDSQLPKDRFSAERLKGVDSTLKIQPAKLEDSAVYLCASSESYEQYFGPGTRLTVT.

This chain connects TRBV19 to TRBJ2-1; the D gene could be TRBD1 or TRBD2 (5 bases each). V was cut by 1 base and J by 2 bases, with 9 bases left in between. The CDR3 consists of 15 residues. Germline V gene sequence: CDR1 LNHDA, CDR2 SQIVND (reference sequence). The DNA for the CDR3 is TGTGCCAGTAGTATAGGCCGGGGCGCCTACAATGAGCAGTTCTTC. It yields the protein CASSIGRGAYNEQFF.

V and J are TRBV7-6 and TRBJ1-3; no definite D call. With 5 bases removed from V and 1 base from J, the gap between germline ends came to 18 bases. Per the germline V gene, CDR1 is SGHVS and CDR2 is FNYEAQ. This CDR3 comprises 17 residues. CDR3: CASSPGGRVGSGNTIYF. Written as DNA, the CDR3 is TGTGCCAGCAGCCCAGGAGGGAGAGTGGGATCTGGAAACACCATATATTTT.

This rearrangement joins TRBV7-8 to TRBJ1-5; D not resolved. CDR1 and CDR2 from the germline V gene are SGHVS and FQNEAQ. The V end was cut by 4 bases, the J end by 0 bases, with 16 bases between. The CDR3 totals 17 residues. CDR3 nucleotides: TGTGCCAGCAGCTCTTGGACCGGAACTTATAGCAATCAGCCCCAGCATTTT. It yields the protein CASSSWTGTYSNQPQHF.

Written as DNA, the CDR3 is TGTGCCAGTAGTATTCGGGCTAGCGGGGGTCAAGAGACCCAGTACTTC. Translation gives CASSIRASGGQETQYF. The V call is TRBV19, the J call TRBJ2-5, with 10 bases fitting TRBD2. V lost 3 bases and J lost 2; bases outside the gene matches: 6. The CDR3 has 16 residues. Per the germline V gene, CDR1 is LNHDA and CDR2 is SQIVND (reference sequence).

The rearrangement links TRBV10-1 to TRBJ2-1; unclear D gene. The CDR3 loop spans 17 amino acids. CDR1 is WNHNN and CDR2 is SYGVQD in the germline V gene (reference sequence). Trimming pared 2 bases from V and 0 bases from J, leaving 14 bases between. The CDR3 protein is CASSEHLTEPSYNEQFF. DNA for the CDR3: TGCGCCAGCAGTGAGCACCTCACGGAGCCCTCCTACAATGAGCAGTTCTTC.